A single sample is the source of the 14 T cell receptor beta chains below, sequenced in a study of T cell clonality in common variable immunodeficiency. Findings of the study overall: Common variable immunodeficiency TCR beta sequences reportedly had fewer deletions and N-nucleotide insertions.

These receptors are not linked to any known antigen. The method was immunoSEQ multiplex PCR; TCRdb's version includes in-frame clones alone and lacks a portion of them. The data show some 19,000 clones, with none appearing a single time. Sequenced input: peripheral blood mononuclear cells. The source is a human donor with common variable immunodeficiency.

Notes on this clone: The read is 3 residues too short to cover the CDR3 end, so that end is filled in from the germline J gene. The V call is TRBV18, the J call TRBJ2-7; TRBD1 might be the D (6 bases). Trimming shortened V by 0 bases and J by 2 bases, and 14 bases separated the two germline ends. Per germline, CDR1 KGHSH and CDR2 LQKENI. The CDR3 extends over 16 amino acids. The CDR3 protein is CASSPPAGQKTYEQYF. CDR3 DNA, as far as it was read: TGTGCCAGCTCACCACCGGCAGGACAGAAGACCTACGAG.

This clone showed up just a few times. Read sequence stops 3 residues before the CDR3 end, and the germline J gene provides the missing end. The rearrangement joins TRBV6-2 or TRBV6-3 to TRBJ2-5; TRBD1 matches at 8 bases. After removal of 5 bases from V and 1 base from J, the junction contained 6 bases not matched to a gene. This CDR3 spans 15 amino acids. Germline-derived CDR1 and CDR2 are MNHEY and SVGEGT. The sequenced part of the CDR3 DNA is TGTGCCAGCAGTAAGGACAGGGTTGCCCAAGAGACC. Translating it yields CASSKDRVAQET. The complete CDR3 sequence is CASSKDRVAQETQYF.

For this clone: The read finishes 3 residues shy of the CDR3 end, and the germline J gene is used to complete it. This rearrangement joins TRBV7-2 to TRBJ2-1; 14 bases are a match to TRBD2. Germline V lookup: CDR1 SGHTA, CDR2 FQGNSA. Trimming took 0 bases from V and 7 from J; bases not matched to a gene: 8. This CDR3 region has 18 residues. The CDR3 is CASSLAGTSGSFLNEQFF. CDR3 DNA, as far as it was read: TGTGCCAGCAGCTTAGCGGGGACTAGCGGGAGTTTCTTGAATGAG.

This clone was seen at least ten times. CDR3 DNA (partial): TGTGCCAGCAGTGAAGAGGGACTAGCGAATTACAATGAG. This encodes CASSEEGLANYNE. The whole CDR3 protein reads CASSEEGLANYNEQFF. The chain combines TRBV2 with TRBJ2-1; 10 bases align to TRBD2. Read coverage stops 3 residues before the CDR3 terminus; the germline J gene supplies the remainder. Germline loops: CDR1 SNHLY, CDR2 FYNNEI. The V segment lost 1 base and the J segment 4 bases; nucleotides outside the gene matches: 4. This CDR3 has 16 amino acids.

This clone was picked up a small number of times. The read gets to within 3 residues of the CDR3 end, and the germline J gene fills in the rest. The V gene is TRBV7-3, the J gene TRBJ2-1; 9 nucleotides agree with TRBD1. This CDR3 is built from 15 residues. CDR1 and CDR2 (germline): SGHTA, FQGTGA. Trimming at V came to 6 bases and at J to 4 bases, leaving 7 bases not matched to a gene. The CDR3 DNA, read in part, is TGTGCCAGCAGTTCCGGGACAGGGATATACAATGAG. Encoded protein: CASSSGTGIYNE. Given in full, the CDR3 is CASSSGTGIYNEQFF. Looking up the rest from reference TRBV7-3 and TRBJ2-1 gives the full variable domain: GAGVSQTPSNKVTEKGKYVELRCDPISGHTALYWYRQSLGQGPEFLIYFQGTGAADDSGLPNDRFFAVRPEGSVSTLKIQRTERGDSAVYLCASSSGTGIYNEQFFGPGTRLTVL.

This clone turned up a few times. The observed sequence ends 3 residues before the CDR3 terminus, with the missing tail filled in from the germline J gene. The chain recombines TRBV19 with TRBJ2-3, with TRBD1 matching over 7 bases. V lost 3 bases and J lost 0; bases outside the gene matches: 3. Per germline, CDR1 LNHDA and CDR2 SQIVND (reference sequence). The CDR3 consists of 15 residues. The CDR3 here is CASSMGQTSTDTQYF. Incomplete CDR3 DNA: TGTGCCAGTAGTATGGGACAGACTAGCACAGATACG.

The table lists this clone with many counts. Read data end 3 residues before the CDR3 end; the end is taken from the germline J gene. The chain carries TRBV29-1 and TRBJ1-5; no clear D. In germline, CDR1 is SQVTM, CDR2 ANQGSEA. The CDR3 is 13 residues long. The V end was cut by 2 bases, the J end by 6 bases, with 11 bases between. The CDR3 sequence is CSVELGLGQPQHF. The covered CDR3 bases are TGCAGCGTTGAATTAGGGTTGGGTCAGCCC.

This clone was detected a few times. The read terminates 3 residues before the CDR3 end, so the remaining end is supplied by the germline J gene. The chain employs TRBV30 and TRBJ1-2; D not resolved. Germline assignment: CDR1 GTSNPN and CDR2 SVGIG (reference sequence). Trimming took 3 bases from V and 4 from J, leaving 21 bases between them. The CDR3 covers 16 residues. Incomplete CDR3 DNA: TGTGCCTGGAGCCTCTCGTCCGCAGCGTTAAGCTATGGC. Translated: CAWSLSSAALSYG. The whole CDR3 protein reads CAWSLSSAALSYGYTF.

In its sample, this clone was seen a few times. The read stops 3 residues short of the end of the CDR3; the missing end is completed from the germline J gene. The J gene is TRBJ1-2, the V gene TRBV7-8; a possible D gene is TRBD1 (6 bases). The CDR3 covers 16 residues. Germline-derived CDR1 and CDR2 are SGHVS and FQNEAQ. V gave up 6 bases and J gave up 4 bases, with 21 bases separating them. CDR3: CASSQEYGTTTYGYTF. Incomplete CDR3 DNA: TGTGCCAGCAGTCAAGAATACGGGACAACGACCTATGGC.

There are a few counts of this clone. The read ends 3 residues early relative to the CDR3; the germline J gene fills the gap. This chain links TRBV19 with TRBJ2-7, with D perhaps TRBD2 (6 bases). Germline assignment: CDR1 LNHDA and CDR2 SQIVND (reference sequence). The CDR3 consists of 13 residues. Trimming cost V 4 bases and J 0 bases, with 7 bases left between them. This CDR3 is CASSKRASYEQYF. The covered CDR3 bases are TGTGCCAGTAGTAAGCGGGCCTCCTACGAG.

This clone has a handful of counts. The read is 3 residues too short to cover the CDR3 end, so that end is filled in from the germline J gene. The chain combines TRBV19 with TRBJ1-5; D remains ambiguous. Germline V lookup: CDR1 LNHDA, CDR2 SQIVND (reference sequence). Trimming took off 2 bases at V and 6 bases at J, with 11 bases between the two ends. The CDR3 sequence is 14 residues long. CDR3 protein: CASSITLPIQPQHF. The DNA read from the CDR3 is TGTGCCAGTAGTATAACTCTCCCGATTCAGCCC.

Many counts were recorded for this clone. The CDR3 end falls 3 residues outside the read, so it is completed with the germline J gene. The chain employs TRBV7-8 and TRBJ2-2; tentative D call: TRBD1 (5 bases). This CDR3 region has 16 residues. Germline V gene sequence: CDR1 SGHVS, CDR2 FQNEAQ. Trimming stripped 5 bases from V and 5 bases from J, with 18 bases between. Here the CDR3 reads CASSQQGIVRTGELFF. The CDR3 bases that were read are TGTGCCAGCAGCCAGCAGGGTATCGTTCGGACCGGGGAG.

On this clone itself: The read ends 3 residues early relative to the CDR3; the germline J gene fills the gap. The rearrangement joins TRBV2 to TRBJ2-5; 11 nucleotides line up with TRBD1. Germline V gene sequence: CDR1 SNHLY, CDR2 FYNNEI. J gave up 4 bases and V 11 bases, and 3 bases lay outside the gene matches. The CDR3 runs to 12 residues. CDR3 sequence reads: CAGQGAGETQYF. The CDR3 bases that were read are TGTGCCGGACAGGGGGCTGGAGAGACC.

This clone showed up many times. From the germline J gene comes the end of the CDR3, since the read stops 3 residues before it. V gene TRBV7-6 combines with J gene TRBJ2-2; 8 nucleotides line up with TRBD2. Germline CDR1 reads SGHVS; CDR2 reads FNYEAQ. The V and J ends lost 5 bases and 0 bases, in that order; junction bases with no gene match: 2. The length of the CDR3 is 15 residues. The CDR3 DNA, read in part, is TGTGCCAGCAGCCTTAGCGGGGCGAACACCGGGGAG. Residues: CASSLSGANTGE. The full CDR3 protein is CASSLSGANTGELFF.